This TCR beta chain came from a study of blood T cell repertoires in COVID-19. Using immunoSEQ multiplex PCR, the repertoire was profiled, and TCRdb retains in-frame clones only, with some absent. The sample includes 150,000 to 200,000 clones, over 70% seen only once; the top ten take nearly 3.5%. On this clone itself: This CDR3 fails to terminate in the conserved phenylalanine or tryptophan, so it likely reflects a read error. The DNA is left out, because the CDR3 cannot be placed on it with certainty; the CDR3 is given as TCRdb lists it.

The CDR3 length equals 12 residues, ends included. Germline V lookup: CDR1 SGHDT, CDR2 YYEEEE. The TCR comes from a woman aged 55-70 years who had recovered from COVID-19. The chain is built from TRBV5-6 and TRBJ2-7; TRBD1 was called by the table and not checked on the DNA. The sequenced material came from PBMCs or T cells enriched from blood (not recorded which). CDR3 region: CASSSPWTGVDL.